This TCR beta chain is drawn from a study of cytomegalovirus exposure and HLA in healthy donors. Overall study context: A previous analysis identified about 110 million unique TCR beta sequences derived from around 200 million T cells.

This clone has only a few counts. A multiplex PCR was run with 60 Vbeta primers and 13 Jbeta primers. Per the original data handling: About 10 million shared chains were among some 80 million unique TCR beta chains counted in a later analysis. Some clones are missing from TCRdb's copy, which holds only in-frame ones; the method was immunoSEQ multiplex PCR. V and J calls and clone size follow that table, whereas D and trimming were derived from the DNA. Of 130,000 to 150,000 clones listed, roughly four fifths are singletons. With V trimmed by 3 bases and J by 2 bases, 5 bases remained unmatched. Germline assignment: CDR1 LNHNV and CDR2 YYDKDF (reference sequence). The CDR3 extends over 16 amino acids. As for the donors, each was a healthy bone marrow donor.

The V gene is TRBV15, the J gene TRBJ2-1, with 9 bases matching TRBD1. The receptor's source is a human donor in good health. Specimen: PBMCs. The CDR3 DNA sequence: TGTGCCACCAGCAGGGTCGGACAGGGGACCTACAATGAGCAGTTCTTC. As protein: CATSRVGQGTYNEQFF.